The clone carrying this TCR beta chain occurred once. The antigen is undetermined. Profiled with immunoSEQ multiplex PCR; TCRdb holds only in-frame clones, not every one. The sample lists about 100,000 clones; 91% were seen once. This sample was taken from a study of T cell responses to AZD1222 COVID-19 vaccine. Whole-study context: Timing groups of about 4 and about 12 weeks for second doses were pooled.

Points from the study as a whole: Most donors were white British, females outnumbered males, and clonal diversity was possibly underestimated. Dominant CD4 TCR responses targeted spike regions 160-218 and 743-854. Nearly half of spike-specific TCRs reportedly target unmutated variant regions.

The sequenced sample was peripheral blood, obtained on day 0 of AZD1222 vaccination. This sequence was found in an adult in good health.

CDR3 region: CASGLQGAKDSPLHF. The CDR3 DNA sequence: TGTGCCAGTGGATTACAGGGGGCCAAAGATTCACCCCTCCACTTT. The V gene is TRBV19, the J gene TRBJ1-6; 9 positions agree with TRBD1. Trimming cost V 8 bases and J 8 bases; bases outside gene matches: 10. CDR3 size: 15 residues. Looked up from germline, CDR1 is LNHDA and CDR2 is SQIVND (reference sequence).